The sequence of this T cell receptor beta chain was determined in a study of T cell changes during pregnancy in multiple sclerosis. Trimming removed 2 bases at V and 5 bases at J, with 9 bases between. The CDR3 is 13 amino acids. Looked up from germline, CDR1 is LGHNT and CDR2 is FRNRAP. This clone was seen a few times. The assay was immunoSEQ multiplex PCR, and TCRdb's table has in-frame clones only and misses some. The sample has fewer than 60,000 clones; about 91% are singletons. The starting material was peripheral blood, obtained after pregnancy. This chain joins TRBV12-5 and TRBJ1-1; TRBD1 is a possible D gene (6 bases). This receptor was taken from a female donor in good health, enrolled as a control in a pregnancy study. CDR3 protein: CASGLSQGTEAFF. The CDR3 DNA reads as TGTGCTAGTGGTTTGAGCCAGGGGACTGAAGCTTTCTTT.